One sample yielded the 25 T cell receptor beta chains listed below, sequenced in a study of blood T cell repertoires in COVID-19. Assay used: immunoSEQ multiplex PCR; TCRdb lists only in-frame clones, some missing. The sample holds around 100,000 clones; approximately 80% are singletons and the top ten take 20% to 25%. Material for sequencing was peripheral blood. The receptor source for this set is a man aged 70 or older with active or convalescent COVID-19.

This chain joins TRBV7-9 and TRBJ1-1; TRBD1 might be the D (6 bases). The CDR3 has 15 residues. Trimming stripped 5 bases from V and 1 base from J, with 14 bases between. Germline V lookup: CDR1 SEHNR, CDR2 FQNEAQ (reference sequence). This chain's CDR3 is CASSPPLGANTEAFF. The CDR3 DNA reads as TGTGCCAGCAGCCCTCCGCTGGGGGCGAACACTGAAGCTTTCTTT.

This clone was seen more than once but under ten times. V usage is TRBV6-5 and J usage is TRBJ2-3; tentative D call: TRBD2 (5 bases). V was clipped by 6 bases and J by 2 bases, with 6 bases between them. The CDR3 length is 12 residues. Germline assignment: CDR1 MNHEY and CDR2 SVGAGI. The CDR3 coding sequence is TGTGCCAGCAGGACTAACACAGATACGCAGTATTTT. Its protein product is CASRTNTDTQYF.

This clone was seen repeatedly, ten times or more. The chain uses TRBV19 and TRBJ1-5, with D perhaps matching TRBD1 (5 bases). Germline CDR1 LNHDA, CDR2 SQIVND (reference sequence). The CDR3 totals 13 residues. V lost 4 bases and J 6 bases, leaving 10 bases between the germline ends. The CDR3 DNA sequence: TGTGCCAGTAGTAGAACAGGCCCTCAGCCCCAGCATTTT. Translation: CASSRTGPQPQHF.

This chain connects TRBV11-2 to TRBJ1-2, with 8 bases fitting TRBD1. This CDR3 comprises 15 residues. V shed 5 bases, J shed 4 bases, and the junction held 9 bases outside the gene matches. From germline, CDR1 is SGHAT and CDR2 FQNNGV. In DNA, the CDR3 is TGTGCCAGCAGCACCCCCGGACAGGGACCCTATGGCTACACCTTC. Translation: CASSTPGQGPYGYTF.

A note on this clone: This likely traces to a read error, being one base from a far larger clone. The V and J genes are TRBV5-1 and TRBJ2-7; a possible D gene is TRBD2 (7 bases). Trimming left V 0 bases short and J 4 bases short, with 11 bases between. The CDR3 runs 14 residues. Germline values: CDR1 SGHRS, CDR2 YFSETQ. The CDR3 protein is CASSLGAGAYEQYF. In nucleotides, the CDR3 is TGCGCCAGCAGCTTGGGCGCGGGGGCGTACGAGCAGTACTTC.

The genes are TRBV6-4 and TRBJ1-1, with 7 nucleotides matching TRBD1. Germline V gives CDR1 MRHNA, CDR2 SNTAGT. The CDR3 loop spans 14 amino acids. Trimming took 7 bases from V and 2 from J; bases not matched to a gene: 7. Here the CDR3 reads CASKPDRVNTEAFF. The DNA for the CDR3 is TGTGCCAGCAAACCCGACAGGGTAAACACTGAAGCTTTCTTT.

V is TRBV5-1 and J is TRBJ2-1, with TRBD1 as a possible D gene (6 bases). Germline V gives CDR1 SGHRS, CDR2 YFSETQ. The CDR3 extends over 16 amino acids. V gave up 3 bases and J gave up 0 bases, with 13 bases separating them. As DNA, the CDR3 is TGCGCCAGCAGCTCAATGACAGGATACTCCTACAATGAGCAGTTCTTC. Its protein product is CASSSMTGYSYNEQFF.

The rearrangement joins TRBV5-4 to TRBJ1-1, with 7 nucleotides matching TRBD1. This CDR3 has 13 residues. Germline V CDR1 and CDR2: SGHNT, YYREEE (reference sequence). The ends lost 4 bases at V and 2 bases at J; junction bases unmatched: 2. CDR3 nucleotides: TGTGCCAGCAGCAGGGACAGTAACACTGAAGCTTTCTTT. This translates into CASSRDSNTEAFF.

The count of this clone is one. The genes are TRBV7-2 and TRBJ2-7, with 14 positions matching TRBD2. The CDR3 runs to 15 residues. V was clipped by 4 bases and J by 7 bases; unmatched bases: 6. Germline V gene lookup returns CDR1 SGHTA and CDR2 FQGNSA. The CDR3 DNA is TGTGCCAGCAGCTCGGGACTAGCGGGAGTGGGGGAGCAGTACTTC. Protein sequence: CASSSGLAGVGEQYF.

This clone was found a few times. This rearrangement joins TRBV29-1 to TRBJ1-2, with 7 positions matching TRBD1. The CDR3 runs 12 residues. V trimming: 4 bases; J trimming: 8 bases; junction bases outside the gene matches: 7. Germline V CDR1 and CDR2: SQVTM, ANQGSEA. The CDR3 region is CSVGEGAGGYTF. CDR3 nucleotide sequence: TGCAGCGTTGGAGAGGGGGCCGGGGGCTACACCTTC.

This clone was seen more than once but under ten times. The chain is built from TRBV5-3 and TRBJ1-5, with 9 positions matching TRBD1. TRBV5-3 is recorded as an ORF, its role being uncertain. Unmatched junction bases numbered 8, after V lost 4 bases and J lost 3 bases. The CDR3 totals 16 residues. The CDR3 sequence is CARSLTGGRHNQPQHF. The CDR3 DNA follows: TGTGCCAGAAGCCTAACAGGGGGCCGTCACAATCAGCCCCAGCATTTT.

The V gene is TRBV5-1, the J gene TRBJ1-3; no reliable D call. Germline V gene sequence: CDR1 SGHRS, CDR2 YFSETQ. V was trimmed by 0 bases and J by 1 base, leaving 5 bases between them. This CDR3 is built from 14 residues. CDR3 sequence: CASSLGVSGNTIYF. CDR3 nucleotide sequence: TGCGCCAGCAGCTTGGGCGTATCTGGAAACACCATATATTTT. Combining the CDR3 with reference TRBV5-1 and TRBJ1-3 gives the whole variable domain KAGVTQTPRYLIKTRGQQVTLSCSPISGHRSVSWYQQTPGQGLQFLFEYFSETQRNKGNFPGRFSGRQFSNSRSEMNVSTLELGDSALYLCASSLGVSGNTIYFGEGSWLTVV.

This clone was seen only a few times. The rearrangement uses TRBV28 and TRBJ1-3; possible D gene TRBD1, 5 bases. V lost 5 bases to trimming and J lost 0 bases, with 11 bases between them. Germline loops: CDR1 MDHEN, CDR2 SYDVKM. The CDR3 runs 15 residues. The DNA for the CDR3 is TGTGCCAGCAGTCAGACAGAGCACTCTGGAAACACCATATATTTT. Its protein is CASSQTEHSGNTIYF.

The chain employs TRBV27 and TRBJ2-7, with D perhaps matching TRBD2 (6 bases). The V gene's germline CDR1 is MNHEY and CDR2 SMNVEV (reference sequence). Between the trimmed V and J ends, which lost 4 bases and 5 bases, there was a span of 15 bases. The length of the CDR3 is 14 residues. DNA of the CDR3: TGTGCCAGCAGTTACCGGCAGGGAGGCCACGAGCAGTACTTC. Its protein product is CASSYRQGGHEQYF.

The J gene is TRBJ2-7, the V gene TRBV5-1; D gene unclear. The CDR3 sequence is 14 residues long. Trimming took 0 bases from V and 2 from J, leaving 9 bases between them. Germline CDR1 reads SGHRS; CDR2 reads YFSETQ. The CDR3 nucleotides read TGCGCCAGCAGCTTGGCAGGTAAAGCCTACGAGCAGTACTTC. Protein: CASSLAGKAYEQYF.

A few counts support this clone. The chain combines TRBV18 with TRBJ2-7; tentative D call: TRBD2 (5 bases). V was trimmed by 2 bases and J by 3 bases, leaving 11 bases between them. The germline V gene encodes CDR1 KGHSH and CDR2 LQKENI. The CDR3 is 14 amino acids. This CDR3 reads CASSPSGVLYEQYF. The CDR3 DNA follows: TGTGCCAGCTCACCAAGCGGCGTCCTCTACGAGCAGTACTTC.

This rearrangement joins TRBV5-1 to TRBJ1-1; 9 bases are shared with TRBD1. Germline values: CDR1 SGHRS, CDR2 YFSETQ. V trimming: 4 bases; J trimming: 5 bases; junction bases outside the gene matches: 15. The CDR3 loop spans 17 amino acids. This CDR3 is CASSPSPGTGSGTEAFF. For the CDR3, the DNA is TGCGCCAGCAGCCCCAGTCCCGGGACAGGGTCCGGGACTGAAGCTTTCTTT.

The V gene is TRBV7-3, the J gene TRBJ1-5; 7 nucleotides agree with TRBD1. The CDR3 totals 13 residues. The germline V gene encodes CDR1 SGHTA and CDR2 FQGTGA. Trimming took 3 bases from V and 5 from J; bases not matched to a gene: 1. In DNA form, the CDR3 reads TGTGCCAGCAGCTTTGACAGGGATCAGCCCCAGCATTTT. It encodes CASSFDRDQPQHF.

The chain carries TRBV9 and TRBJ2-4; 13 bases align to TRBD2. The V gene's germline CDR1 is SGDLS and CDR2 YYNGEE. The CDR3 covers 16 residues. Trimming at V came to 3 bases and at J to 7 bases, leaving 7 bases not matched to a gene. The CDR3 nucleotides read TGTGCCAGCAGCGCTGGACTAGCGGGAGCGTCGAACATTCAGTACTTC. This codes for CASSAGLAGASNIQYF.

A few counts support this clone. This chain joins TRBV5-1 and TRBJ1-4, with D unclear. Germline CDR1 reads SGHRS; CDR2 reads YFSETQ. The V end lost 0 bases, the J end lost 8 bases, and 11 bases lay between the germline ends. The CDR3 consists of 14 residues. The CDR3 DNA follows: TGCGCCAGCAGCTTGGGGAGGGTCGAGGAAAAACTGTTTTTT. Encoded protein: CASSLGRVEEKLFF. Together with reference TRBV5-1 and TRBJ1-4, the CDR3 gives the full variable domain: KAGVTQTPRYLIKTRGQQVTLSCSPISGHRSVSWYQQTPGQGLQFLFEYFSETQRNKGNFPGRFSGRQFSNSRSEMNVSTLELGDSALYLCASSLGRVEEKLFFGSGTQLSVL.

In its sample, this clone was seen many times. This chain uses TRBV3-1 (or the pseudogene TRBV3-2) with TRBJ2-5; D is undetermined. The CDR3 has 15 amino acids. Trimming left V 0 bases short and J 0 bases short, with 8 bases between. Per germline, CDR1 LGHDT and CDR2 YNNKEL (reference sequence). The CDR3 DNA reads TGTGCCAGCAGCCAAGATCTCGTTTACCAAGAGACCCAGTACTTC. It translates to CASSQDLVYQETQYF.

In its sample, this clone was seen a few times. The chain joins TRBV5-1 to TRBJ2-7; tentative D call: TRBD1 (5 bases). Germline CDR1 and CDR2: SGHRS and YFSETQ. The CDR3 is 13 amino acids. Trimming took 4 bases from V and 3 from J, leaving 11 bases between them. The CDR3 bases are TGCGCCAGCAGCAAGTCGACAGACTACGAGCAGTACTTC. It encodes CASSKSTDYEQYF.

This chain joins TRBV19 and TRBJ2-5, with D maybe TRBD2 (5 bases). Trimming took 10 bases from V and 4 from J, leaving 16 bases between them. There are 13 residues in the CDR3. The V gene's germline CDR1 is LNHDA and CDR2 SQIVND (reference sequence). The CDR3 region is CATASGRGETQYF. The CDR3 nucleotides are TGTGCCACCGCCAGCGGCCGGGGAGAGACCCAGTACTTC.

The chain combines TRBV5-1 with TRBJ1-2; 7 bases agree with TRBD1. There are 15 residues in the CDR3. Trimming took 4 bases from V and 2 from J; bases not matched to a gene: 8. Germline V lookup: CDR1 SGHRS, CDR2 YFSETQ. CDR3 sequence (DNA): TGCGCCAGCAGCCCCTCCGAAGGGGGCAACTATGGCTACACCTTC. It translates to CASSPSEGGNYGYTF.

This sequence joins TRBV30 and TRBJ1-1; D may be TRBD1 (5 bases). CDR1 is GTSNPN, CDR2 SVGIG, per germline (reference sequence). This CDR3 region has 13 residues. V lost 1 base to trimming and J lost 1 base, with 7 bases between them. CDR3 loop: CAWSGQGNTEAFF. CDR3 DNA sequence: TGTGCCTGGAGTGGCCAGGGGAACACTGAAGCTTTCTTT.